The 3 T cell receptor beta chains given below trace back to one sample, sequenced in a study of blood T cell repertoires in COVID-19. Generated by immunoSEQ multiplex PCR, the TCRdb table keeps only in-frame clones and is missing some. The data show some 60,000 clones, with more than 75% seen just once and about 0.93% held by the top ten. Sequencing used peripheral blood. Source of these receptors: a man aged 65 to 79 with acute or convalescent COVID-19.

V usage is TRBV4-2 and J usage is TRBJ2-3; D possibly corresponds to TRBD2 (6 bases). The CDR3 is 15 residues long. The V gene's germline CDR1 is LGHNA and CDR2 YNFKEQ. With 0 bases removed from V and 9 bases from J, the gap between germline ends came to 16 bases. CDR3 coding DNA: TGTGCCAGCAGCCAAGATCATGGGGGAGGAGGGACGCAGTATTTT. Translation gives CASSQDHGGGGTQYF.

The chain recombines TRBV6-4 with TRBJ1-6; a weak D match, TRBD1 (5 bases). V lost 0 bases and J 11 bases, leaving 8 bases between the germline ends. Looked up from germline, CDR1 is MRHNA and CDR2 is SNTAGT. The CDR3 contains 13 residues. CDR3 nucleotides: TGTGCCAGCAGTGACTCGGGGGGGACACCCCTCCACTTT. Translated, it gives CASSDSGGTPLHF.

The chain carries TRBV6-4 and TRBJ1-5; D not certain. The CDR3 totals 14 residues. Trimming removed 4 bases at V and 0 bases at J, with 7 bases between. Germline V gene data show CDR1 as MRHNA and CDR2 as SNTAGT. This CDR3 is CASSVGLSNQPQHF. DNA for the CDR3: TGTGCCAGCAGTGTCGGTCTTAGCAATCAGCCCCAGCATTTT.